This T cell receptor (beta chain) was sequenced for a study of T-cell memory formation after mild COVID-19. Germline CDR1 and CDR2: DFQATT and SNEGSKA (reference sequence). This CDR3 region has 14 residues. Trimming at V came to 5 bases and at J to 3 bases, leaving 7 bases not matched to a gene. One entry per CDR3 protein results from TCRdb running MiXCR on the 5' RACE reads. The sample yields 300,000 to 400,000 distinct CDR3 sequences, 10% to 15% seen once. This clonotype showed up just a few times. This rearrangement joins TRBV20-1 to TRBJ2-1; 7 positions match TRBD1. The TCR originated in a man between 18 and 29 years old who had mild COVID-19 (a few samples of this study predate the infection). Cell type and time point are not known. The sequenced sample was PBMCs or a T cell subset sorted from them (not recorded which). Here the CDR3 DNA reads TGCAGTGCTGAACCGGGACAGATCTACAATGAGCAGTTCTTC. Its translation is CSAEPGQIYNEQFF.